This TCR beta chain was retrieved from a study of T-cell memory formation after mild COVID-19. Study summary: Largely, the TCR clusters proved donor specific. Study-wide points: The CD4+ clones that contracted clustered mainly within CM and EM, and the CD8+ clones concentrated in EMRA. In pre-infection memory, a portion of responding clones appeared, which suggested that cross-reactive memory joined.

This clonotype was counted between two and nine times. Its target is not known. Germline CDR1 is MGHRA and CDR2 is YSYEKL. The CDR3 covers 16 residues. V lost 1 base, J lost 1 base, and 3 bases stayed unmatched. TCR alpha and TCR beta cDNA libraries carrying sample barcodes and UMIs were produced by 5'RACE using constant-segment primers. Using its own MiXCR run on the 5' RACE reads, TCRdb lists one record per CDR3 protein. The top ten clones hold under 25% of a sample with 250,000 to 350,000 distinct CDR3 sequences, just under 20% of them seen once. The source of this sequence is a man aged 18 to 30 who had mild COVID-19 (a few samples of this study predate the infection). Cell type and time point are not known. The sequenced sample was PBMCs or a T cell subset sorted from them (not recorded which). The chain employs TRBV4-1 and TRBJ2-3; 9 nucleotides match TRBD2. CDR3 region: CASSQVASGGTDTQYF. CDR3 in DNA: TGCGCCAGCAGCCAAGTTGCTAGCGGGGGCACAGATACGCAGTATTTT.